This passage covers 13 T cell receptor beta chains from one sample sequenced in a study of tumor-infiltrating lymphocytes in oesophageal squamous cell carcinoma. TCRdb itself ran the PCR reads through MiXCR, one entry per CDR3 protein. The repertoire holds 15,000 to 20,000 distinct CDR3 sequences, with approximately 50% as singletons. The sequencing sample was made of esophageal tumor tissue. These receptors originate from a male donor with esophageal squamous cell carcinoma.

This clonotype was counted between two and nine times. With a much larger clone just one base away, this may be a read error. V and J are TRBV5-1 and TRBJ2-5; 11 bases match TRBD2. V shed 1 base, J shed 11 bases, and the junction held 13 bases outside the gene matches. CDR1 and CDR2 (germline): SGHRS, YFSETQ. CDR3 length: 16 residues. CDR3 nucleotides: TGCGCCAGCAGCTTGAGTCTAGCGGGAGGCGGCAATGAGCAGTACTTC. Its protein product is CASSLSLAGGGNEQYF.

This rearrangement joins TRBV12-3 or TRBV12-4 to TRBJ2-6; TRBD1 matches at 10 bases. J gave up 0 bases and V 3 bases, and 2 bases lay outside the gene matches. CDR3 size: 17 residues. The CDR3: CASSLTGGDSGANVLTF. CDR3 in DNA: TGTGCCAGCAGTTTGACAGGGGGCGACTCTGGGGCCAACGTCCTGACTTTC.

This clonotype came up many times. The rearrangement joins TRBV2 to TRBJ2-5, with D unresolved. Between the trimmed V and J ends, which lost 7 bases and 1 base, there was a span of 4 bases. This CDR3 contains 11 residues. Germline lookup yields CDR1 SNHLY and CDR2 FYNNEI. The CDR3 loop reads CASTLQETQYF. In DNA, the CDR3 is TGTGCCAGCACTCTCCAAGAGACCCAGTACTTC.

This clonotype rates as medium-sized. This chain links TRBV7-2 with TRBJ2-1; 8 bases are shared with TRBD2. The CDR3 spans 20 residues. In germline, CDR1 is SGHTA, CDR2 FQGNSA. After removal of 5 bases from V and 1 base from J, the junction contained 19 bases not matched to a gene. CDR3 loop: CASSLAPLGDGRGSYNEQFF. In nucleotides, the CDR3 is TGTGCCAGCAGCCTCGCTCCCCTCGGGGACGGGAGGGGATCCTACAATGAGCAGTTCTTC.

This clonotype appeared many times. The final CDR3 position lacks the conserved phenylalanine or tryptophan, pointing to a likely read error. The limits of the CDR3 on the DNA are not certain, so only TCRdb's listed CDR3 is given. The V gene is TRBV28, the J gene TRBJ2-7; the D call in the table, TRBD1, was not verified against the DNA. Germline V gene sequence: CDR1 MDHEN, CDR2 SYDVKM. The CDR3 region is 14 residues in length, termini included. This CDR3 reads CASNRGTRGYTFGS.

This clonotype was detected ten times or more. Because the CDR3 is missing its conserved closing phenylalanine or tryptophan, this is likely a read error. The DNA is omitted, as the CDR3 cannot be located on it reliably, and the CDR3 follows TCRdb's listing. The chain uses TRBV12-3 or TRBV12-4 and TRBJ2-7; TRBD2, the table's D call, was not compared with the DNA. The CDR3 totals 14 residues, both ends included. CDR3 in amino acids: CASSLLAGGYTFGS.

This clonotype is a singleton in its sample. The CDR3 DNA follows: TGTGCCAGCACCTCGGCGGGCGGGAAGCAGTACTTC. This sequence encodes CASTSAGGKQYF. This sequence joins TRBV11-2 and TRBJ2-4, with D possibly being TRBD2 (6 bases). Germline CDR1 and CDR2: SGHAT and FQNNGV. CDR3 length: 12 amino acids. With 7 bases removed from V and 13 bases from J, the gap between germline ends came to 17 bases.

The rearrangement uses TRBV7-6 and TRBJ2-5, with D perhaps being TRBD1 or TRBD2 (6 bases each). TRBJ2-7 matches the DNA end more closely, so the J call is doubtful. The CDR3 runs 13 residues. The germline CDR1 and CDR2 sequences are SGHVS and FNYEAQ. DNA of the CDR3: TGTGCCAGCAGCATTGGAGGGGGCTACGAGCAGTACTTC. Protein: CASSIGGGYEQYF.

In nucleotides, the CDR3 is TGTGCCAGCAGCCCCAGTTCAGAGACCCAGTACTTC. Its protein is CASSPSSETQYF. J is TRBJ2-5 and V is TRBV7-6, with unresolved D. Trimming left V 5 bases short and J 4 bases short, with 8 bases between. This CDR3 contains 12 residues. Germline V gene lookup returns CDR1 SGHVS and CDR2 FNYEAQ.

This clonotype was recorded a few times. The chain couples TRBV7-6 to TRBJ2-1; 7 bases match TRBD1. Trimming at V came to 2 bases and at J to 6 bases, leaving 4 bases not matched to a gene. CDR3 length: 14 amino acids. Germline values: CDR1 SGHVS, CDR2 FNYEAQ. The CDR3 region is CASSLYAGGNEQFF. Written as DNA, the CDR3 is TGTGCCAGCAGCTTATACGCAGGGGGCAATGAGCAGTTCTTC.

The chain links TRBV28 to TRBJ2-1; D is unclear. V lost 5 bases and J lost 8, with 10 bases in between. The germline V gene has CDR1 MDHEN and CDR2 SYDVKM. The CDR3 is 12 residues long. CDR3 in amino acids: CASSISSYEQFF. The CDR3 region has the DNA TGTGCCAGCAGTATCTCGAGTTATGAGCAGTTCTTC.

The rearrangement uses TRBV7-2 and TRBJ2-1, with 8 bases fitting TRBD2. The V segment lost 5 bases and the J segment 7 bases; nucleotides outside the gene matches: 7. The CDR3 covers 14 residues. Germline-derived CDR1 and CDR2 are SGHTA and FQGNSA. CDR3 loop: CASSAGTSVNEQFF. The CDR3 DNA reads TGTGCCAGCAGCGCCGGGACTAGTGTAAATGAGCAGTTCTTC. Together with reference TRBV7-2 and TRBJ2-1, the CDR3 gives the full variable domain: GAGVSQSPSNKVTEKGKDVELRCDPISGHTALYWYRQSLGQGLEFLIYFQGNSAPDKSGLPSDRFSAERTGGSVSTLTIQRTQQEDSAVYLCASSAGTSVNEQFFGPGTRLTVL.

This chain uses TRBV7-3 with TRBJ2-2; 7 bases are a match to TRBD1. The length of the CDR3 is 16 residues. CDR1 SGHTA and CDR2 FQGTGA come from the germline V gene. Losses at the gene ends were 7 bases for V and 0 bases for J; bases not matched to a gene: 8. The chain's CDR3 is CASKGATGPNTGELFF. CDR3 bases: TGTGCCAGCAAGGGGGCGACAGGCCCGAACACCGGGGAGCTGTTTTTT.